Listed below are T cell receptor beta chains from one sample, sequenced in a study of blood T cell repertoires in COVID-19. The method was immunoSEQ multiplex PCR; TCRdb's version includes in-frame clones alone and lacks a portion of them. The sample holds about 130,000 clones, approximately 89% seen once. Material: peripheral blood. These receptors came from a woman aged 60-70 years with acute or convalescent COVID-19. Each CDR3 is given with its conserved first and last residue. A D gene is named only where the DNA matches it firmly. Size values are once, few and many counts, or a class for expanded clones, and some rows have none.

j_call | clone_size | v_call | d_call | cdr3_nt | cdr3_aa
TRBJ2-2 | NA | TRBV6-5 | NA | TGTGCCAGCAGTTACACGAGAGCCGGGGAGCTGTTTTTT | CASSYTRAGELFF
TRBJ2-5 | NA | TRBV7-9 | TRBD2 | TGTGCCAGCAGCTCCCCAAGCGGGGGTCAGCTAGAGACCCAGTACTTC | CASSSPSGGQLETQYF
TRBJ2-5 | NA | TRBV19 | NA | TGTGCCAGTAGTATTGGAGGTTTGGAGACCCAGTACTTC | CASSIGGLETQYF
TRBJ1-2 | NA | TRBV3-1/TRBV3-2 | NA | TGTGCCAGCAGTCAAAGTTCGTCAGGGATGGATGGCTACACCTTC | CASSQSSSGMDGYTF
TRBJ1-6 | NA | TRBV20-1 | NA | TGCAGTGCTAGTCTCCAGGATAATTCACCCCTCCACTTT | CSASLQDNSPLHF
TRBJ2-6 | NA | TRBV28 | NA | TGTGCCACCAAACAGGGCCTCTCCTCTGGGGCCAACGTCCTGACTTTC | CATKQGLSSGANVLTF
TRBJ2-5 | once | TRBV29-1 | TRBD2 | TGCAGCGTGGGTACTTTCGGGACTAGCGGGGGGACCCAGTACTTC | CSVGTFGTSGGTQYF
TRBJ1-6 | NA | TRBV6-4 | NA | TGTGCCAGCCGGGAACAGCCCTATAATTCACCCCTCCACTTT | CASREQPYNSPLHF
TRBJ1-1 | once | TRBV3-1/TRBV3-2 | NA | TGTGCCAGCAGCCAAGCGGGGACACTTTTGAGCACTGAAGCTTTCTTT | CASSQAGTLLSTEAFF
TRBJ1-1 | NA | TRBV3-1/TRBV3-2 | NA | TGTGCCAGCAGCCAAGATCGGGGGGCCACTGAAGCTTTCTTT | CASSQDRGATEAFF
TRBJ1-5 | once | TRBV12-3/TRBV12-4 | NA | TGTGCCAGCAGTCCAGGGTTGGATCAGCCCCAGCATTTT | CASSPGLDQPQHF
TRBJ2-2 | NA | TRBV11-3 | TRBD2 | TGTGCCAGCAGCTCCGCGGGAGGAAAGGTCGGGGAGCTGTTTTTT | CASSSAGGKVGELFF
TRBJ1-5 | NA | TRBV28 | NA | TGTGCCAGCAGTTTTGGTCGGGGGAGCAATCAGCCCCAGCATTTT | CASSFGRGSNQPQHF
TRBJ1-5 | NA | TRBV24-1 | TRBD1 | TGTGCCACCCGGGACAGGGGAAATCAGCCCCAGCATTTT | CATRDRGNQPQHF
TRBJ2-1 | NA | TRBV24-1 | TRBD2 | TGTGCCACCAGTGATGATGGACTAGCGGGTTCGTTCTTC | CATSDDGLAGSFF
TRBJ1-3 | NA | TRBV5-1 | NA | TGCGCCAGCAGCTTAGGGGCTAGCTCTGGAAACACCATATATTTT | CASSLGASSGNTIYF
TRBJ2-7 | NA | TRBV28 | NA | TGTGCCAGCAGTTCTGGAGTGGGATGGGGGCTAGGCGAGCAGTACTTC | CASSSGVGWGLGEQYF
TRBJ1-6 | NA | TRBV18 | TRBD1 | TGTGCCAGCTCACAATACAGGGGAAGAGATTCACCCCTCCACTTT | CASSQYRGRDSPLHF